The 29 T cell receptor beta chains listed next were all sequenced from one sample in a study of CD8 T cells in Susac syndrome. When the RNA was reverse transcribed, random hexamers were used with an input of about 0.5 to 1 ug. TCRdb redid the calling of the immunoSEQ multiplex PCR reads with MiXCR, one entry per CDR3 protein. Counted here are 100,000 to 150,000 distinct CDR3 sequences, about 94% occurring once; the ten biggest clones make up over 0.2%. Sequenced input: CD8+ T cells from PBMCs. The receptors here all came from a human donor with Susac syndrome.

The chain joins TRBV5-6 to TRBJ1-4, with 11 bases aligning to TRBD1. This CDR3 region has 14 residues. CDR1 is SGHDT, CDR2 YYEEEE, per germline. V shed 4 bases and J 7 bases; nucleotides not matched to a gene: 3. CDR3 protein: CASSPGTGGEKLFF. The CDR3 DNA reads TGTGCCAGCAGCCCGGGGACAGGGGGTGAAAAACTGTTTTTT.

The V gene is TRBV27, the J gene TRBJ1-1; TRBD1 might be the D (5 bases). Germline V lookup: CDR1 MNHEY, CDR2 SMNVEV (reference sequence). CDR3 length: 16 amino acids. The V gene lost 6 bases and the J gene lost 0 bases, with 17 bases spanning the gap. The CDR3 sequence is CASRSPAGALNTEAFF. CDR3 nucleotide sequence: TGTGCCAGCAGGTCGCCCGCCGGGGCCCTGAACACTGAAGCTTTCTTT.

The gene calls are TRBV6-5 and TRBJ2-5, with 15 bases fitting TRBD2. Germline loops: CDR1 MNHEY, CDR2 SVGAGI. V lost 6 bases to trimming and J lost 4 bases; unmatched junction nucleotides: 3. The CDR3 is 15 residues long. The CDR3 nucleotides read TGTGCCAGCAGGCCGGGACTAGCGGGGGGAGAGACCCAGTACTTC. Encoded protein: CASRPGLAGGETQYF.

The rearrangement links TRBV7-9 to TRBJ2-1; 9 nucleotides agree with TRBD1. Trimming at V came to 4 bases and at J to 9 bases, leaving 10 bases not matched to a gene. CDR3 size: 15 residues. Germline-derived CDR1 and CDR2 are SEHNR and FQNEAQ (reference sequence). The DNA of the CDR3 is TGTGCCAGCAGCTCTCCGGGACAGGGTGTCGGTGAGCAGTTCTTC. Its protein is CASSSPGQGVGEQFF.

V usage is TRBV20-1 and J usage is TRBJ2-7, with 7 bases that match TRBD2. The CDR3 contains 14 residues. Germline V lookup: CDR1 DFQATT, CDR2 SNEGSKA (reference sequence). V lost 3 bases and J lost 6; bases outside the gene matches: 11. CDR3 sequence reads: CSARVGREPFEQYF. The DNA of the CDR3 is TGCAGTGCTAGGGTCGGGCGGGAGCCGTTCGAGCAGTACTTC.

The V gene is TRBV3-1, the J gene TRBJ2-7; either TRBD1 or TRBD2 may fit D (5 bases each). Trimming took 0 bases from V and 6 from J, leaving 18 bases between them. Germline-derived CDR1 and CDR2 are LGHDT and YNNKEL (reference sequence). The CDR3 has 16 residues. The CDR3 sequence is CASSQDPISGLPEQYF. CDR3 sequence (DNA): TGTGCCAGCAGCCAAGATCCCATCTCGGGGCTCCCCGAGCAGTACTTC.

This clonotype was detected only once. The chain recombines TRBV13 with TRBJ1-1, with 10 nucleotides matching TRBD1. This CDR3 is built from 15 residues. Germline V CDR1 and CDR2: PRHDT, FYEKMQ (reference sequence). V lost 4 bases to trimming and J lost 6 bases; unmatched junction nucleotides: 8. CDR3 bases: TGTGCCAGCAGCTCCAAGACAGGGGGCATTTCTGAAGCTTTCTTT. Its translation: CASSSKTGGISEAFF.

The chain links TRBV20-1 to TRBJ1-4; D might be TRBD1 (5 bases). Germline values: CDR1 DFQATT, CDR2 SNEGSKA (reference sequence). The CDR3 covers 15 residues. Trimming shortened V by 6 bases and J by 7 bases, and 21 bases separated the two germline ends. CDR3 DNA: TGCAGTGCCTTCACCCGGAGGGGTCAGGGTGAAAAACTGTTTTTT. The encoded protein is CSAFTRRGQGEKLFF.

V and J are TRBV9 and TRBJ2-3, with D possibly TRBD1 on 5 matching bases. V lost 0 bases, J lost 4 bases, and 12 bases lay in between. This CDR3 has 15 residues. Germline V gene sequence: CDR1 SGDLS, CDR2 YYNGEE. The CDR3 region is CASSVEGLAADTQYF. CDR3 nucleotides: TGTGCCAGCAGCGTAGAGGGGCTGGCGGCAGATACGCAGTATTTT.

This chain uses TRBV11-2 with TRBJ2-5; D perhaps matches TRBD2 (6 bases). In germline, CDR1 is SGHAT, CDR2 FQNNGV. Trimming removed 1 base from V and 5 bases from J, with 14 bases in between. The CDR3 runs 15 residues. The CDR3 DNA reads TGTGCCAGCAGCTTAGCCGGGGGTTTGAGGGAGACCCAGTACTTC. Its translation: CASSLAGGLRETQYF.

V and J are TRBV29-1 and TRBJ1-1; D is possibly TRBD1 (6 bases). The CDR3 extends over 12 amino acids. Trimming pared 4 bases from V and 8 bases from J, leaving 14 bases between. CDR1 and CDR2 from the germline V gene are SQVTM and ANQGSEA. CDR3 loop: CSVGEQGAEAFF. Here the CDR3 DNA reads TGCAGCGTTGGAGAACAGGGAGCCGAAGCTTTCTTT.

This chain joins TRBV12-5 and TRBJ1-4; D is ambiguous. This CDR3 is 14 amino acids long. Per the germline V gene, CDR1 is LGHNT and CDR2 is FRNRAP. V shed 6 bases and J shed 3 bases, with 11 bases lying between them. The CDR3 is CASGDRAANEKLFF. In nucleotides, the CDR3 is TGTGCTAGTGGGGATCGGGCAGCTAATGAAAAACTGTTTTTT.

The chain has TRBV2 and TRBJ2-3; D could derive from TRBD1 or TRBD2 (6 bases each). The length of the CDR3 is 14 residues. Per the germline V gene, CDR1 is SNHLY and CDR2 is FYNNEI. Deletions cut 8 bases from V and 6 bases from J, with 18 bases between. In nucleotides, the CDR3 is TGTGCCAGCGAGGGGGGTCTTGCCGGGGATACGCAGTATTTT. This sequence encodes CASEGGLAGDTQYF.

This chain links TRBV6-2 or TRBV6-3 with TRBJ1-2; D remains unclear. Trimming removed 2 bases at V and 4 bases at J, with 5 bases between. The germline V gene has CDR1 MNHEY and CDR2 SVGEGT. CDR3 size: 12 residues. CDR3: CASSYNGYGYTF. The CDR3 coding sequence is TGTGCCAGCAGTTACAACGGCTATGGCTACACCTTC.

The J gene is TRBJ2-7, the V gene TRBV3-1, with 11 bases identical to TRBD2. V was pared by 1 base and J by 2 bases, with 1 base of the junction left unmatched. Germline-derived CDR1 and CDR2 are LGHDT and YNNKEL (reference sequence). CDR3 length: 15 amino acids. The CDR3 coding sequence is TGTGCCAGCAGCCAAGGACTAGCGGGGACCTACGAGCAGTACTTC. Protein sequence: CASSQGLAGTYEQYF.

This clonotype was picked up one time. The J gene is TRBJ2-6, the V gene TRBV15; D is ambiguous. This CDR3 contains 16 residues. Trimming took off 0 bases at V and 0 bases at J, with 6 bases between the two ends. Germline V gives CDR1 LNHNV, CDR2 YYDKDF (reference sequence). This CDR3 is CATSRERRSGANVLTF. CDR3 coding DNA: TGTGCCACCAGCAGAGAGCGTCGCTCTGGGGCCAACGTCCTGACTTTC.

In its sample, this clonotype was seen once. In DNA form, the CDR3 reads TGTGCCAGCAGCTTATTTAGCGGGAGCTCCTACGAGCAGTACTTC. This translates into CASSLFSGSSYEQYF. This chain links TRBV13 with TRBJ2-7, with 9 bases identical to TRBD2. Germline CDR1 is PRHDT and CDR2 is FYEKMQ (reference sequence). The junction had 2 bases not matched to a gene; V was cut back by 2 bases and J by 0 bases. The length of the CDR3 is 15 residues.

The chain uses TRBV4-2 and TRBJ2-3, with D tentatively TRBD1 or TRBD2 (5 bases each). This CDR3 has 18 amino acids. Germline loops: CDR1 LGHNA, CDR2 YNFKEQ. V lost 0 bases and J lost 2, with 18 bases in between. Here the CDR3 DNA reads TGTGCCAGCAGCCAAGATAGCCCCGGAGAGGGGAACACAGATACGCAGTATTTT. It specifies CASSQDSPGEGNTDTQYF.

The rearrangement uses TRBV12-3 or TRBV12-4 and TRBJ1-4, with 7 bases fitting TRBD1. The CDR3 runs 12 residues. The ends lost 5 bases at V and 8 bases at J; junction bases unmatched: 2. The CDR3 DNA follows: TGTGCCAGCAGTCAGGGACAGGAAAAACTGTTTTTT. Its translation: CASSQGQEKLFF.

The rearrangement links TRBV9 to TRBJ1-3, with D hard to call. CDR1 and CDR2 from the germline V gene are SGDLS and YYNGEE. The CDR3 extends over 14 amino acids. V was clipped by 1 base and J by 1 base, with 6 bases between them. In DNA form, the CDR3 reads TGTGCCAGCAGCGTAAGCGGGTCTGGAAACACCATATATTTT. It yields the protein CASSVSGSGNTIYF. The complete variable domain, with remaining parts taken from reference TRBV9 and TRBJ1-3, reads DSGVTQTPKHLITATGQRVTLRCSPRSGDLSVYWYQQSLDQGLQFLIQYYNGEERAKGNILERFSAQQFPDLHSELNLSSLELGDSALYFCASSVSGSGNTIYFGEGSWLTVV.

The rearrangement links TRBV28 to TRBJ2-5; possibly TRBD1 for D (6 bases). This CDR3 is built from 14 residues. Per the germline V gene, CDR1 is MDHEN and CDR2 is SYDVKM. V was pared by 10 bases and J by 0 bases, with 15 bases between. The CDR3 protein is CATGERGYQETQYF. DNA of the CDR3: TGTGCCACAGGGGAGAGGGGATACCAAGAGACCCAGTACTTC.

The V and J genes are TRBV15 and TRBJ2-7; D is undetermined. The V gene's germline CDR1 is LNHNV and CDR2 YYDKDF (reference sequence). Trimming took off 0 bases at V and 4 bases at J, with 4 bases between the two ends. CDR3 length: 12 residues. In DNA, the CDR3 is TGTGCCACCAGCAGAGAGCGGTACGAGCAGTACTTC. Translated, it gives CATSRERYEQYF.

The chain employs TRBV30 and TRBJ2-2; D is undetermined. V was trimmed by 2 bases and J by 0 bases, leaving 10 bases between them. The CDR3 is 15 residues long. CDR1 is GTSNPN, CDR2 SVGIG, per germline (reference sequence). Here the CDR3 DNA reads TGTGCCTGGAGTTTGGGCCCTACGAACACCGGGGAGCTGTTTTTT. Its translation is CAWSLGPTNTGELFF.

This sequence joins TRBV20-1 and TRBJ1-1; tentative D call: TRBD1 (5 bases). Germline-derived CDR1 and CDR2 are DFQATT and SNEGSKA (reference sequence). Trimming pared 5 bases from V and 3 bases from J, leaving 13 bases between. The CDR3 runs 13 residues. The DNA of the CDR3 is TGCAGTGCTGTTGGGGGGAGGGACACTGAAGCTTTCTTT. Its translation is CSAVGGRDTEAFF.

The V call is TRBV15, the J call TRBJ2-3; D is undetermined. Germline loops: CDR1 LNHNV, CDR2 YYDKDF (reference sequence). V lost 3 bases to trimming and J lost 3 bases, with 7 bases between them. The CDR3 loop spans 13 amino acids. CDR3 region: CATSRVLTDTQYF. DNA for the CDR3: TGTGCCACCAGCAGGGTCTTGACAGATACGCAGTATTTT.

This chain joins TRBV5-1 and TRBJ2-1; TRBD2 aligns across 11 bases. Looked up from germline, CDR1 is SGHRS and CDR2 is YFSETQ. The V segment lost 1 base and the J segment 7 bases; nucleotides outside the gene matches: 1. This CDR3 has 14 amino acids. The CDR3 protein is CASSLTSGGNEQFF. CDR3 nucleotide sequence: TGCGCCAGCAGCTTGACTAGCGGGGGTAATGAGCAGTTCTTC.

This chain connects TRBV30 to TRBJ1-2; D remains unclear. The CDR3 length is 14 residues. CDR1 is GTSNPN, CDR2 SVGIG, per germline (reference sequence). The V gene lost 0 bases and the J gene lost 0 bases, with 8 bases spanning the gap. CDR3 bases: TGTGCCTGGAGTGTGGTCAGTTCTAACTATGGCTACACCTTC. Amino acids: CAWSVVSSNYGYTF.

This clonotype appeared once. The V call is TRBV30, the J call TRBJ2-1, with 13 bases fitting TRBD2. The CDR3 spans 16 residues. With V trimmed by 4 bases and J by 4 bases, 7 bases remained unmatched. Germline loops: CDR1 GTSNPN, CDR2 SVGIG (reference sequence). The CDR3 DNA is TGTGCCTGGACTCGACTAGCGGGGGGCCTTTACAATGAGCAGTTCTTC. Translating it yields CAWTRLAGGLYNEQFF.

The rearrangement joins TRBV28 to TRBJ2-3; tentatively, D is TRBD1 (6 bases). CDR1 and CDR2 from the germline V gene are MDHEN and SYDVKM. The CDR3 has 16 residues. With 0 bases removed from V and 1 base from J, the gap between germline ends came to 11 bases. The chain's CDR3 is CASSLWDSSRTDTQYF. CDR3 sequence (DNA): TGTGCCAGCAGTTTATGGGACAGCAGCCGCACAGATACGCAGTATTTT.